This TCR beta chain was profiled in a study of blood T cell repertoires in COVID-19. The germline gives CDR1 SGHRS, CDR2 YFSETQ. CDR3 length: 14 residues. Deletions cut 4 bases from V and 3 bases from J, with 14 bases between. The method was immunoSEQ multiplex PCR; TCRdb's version includes in-frame clones alone and lacks a portion of them. The repertoire holds about 440,000 clones, roughly nine tenths seen once, with approximately 2% in the top ten. The source material was PBMCs or T cells enriched from blood (not recorded which). This clonotype was obtained from a woman under 30 with acute COVID-19. The chain couples TRBV5-1 to TRBJ2-7; D may be TRBD1 (6 bases). The chain's CDR3 is CASSPGQLGYEQYF. As DNA, the CDR3 is TGCGCCAGCAGCCCCGGACAGTTAGGCTACGAGCAGTACTTC.